Listed here is a single TCR beta chain. Antigen unknown. The CDR3 is 15 residues long. CDR1 is SGDLS and CDR2 is YYNGEE in the germline V gene. Trimming left V 0 bases short and J 6 bases short, with 16 bases between. The entry originates in a study of neoadjuvant anti-PD-1 for oral cavity cancer. Study details: Patients without progression received a fourth nivolumab dose around day 43, then surgical resection on days 50-56.

The time point was: after neoadjuvant nivolumab, at surgical resection. Study observations and caveats: Higher pretreatment Treg/Th17 ratios tracked higher pretreatment blood clonality.

Libraries were prepared by immunoSEQ multiplex PCR; TCRdb keeps only in-frame clonotypes and omits some of them. The profile shows about 68,000 clones, roughly 84% of them singletons. The J gene is TRBJ2-7, the V gene TRBV9; tentatively, D is TRBD1 (5 bases). The sequences come from PBMCs, collected after nivolumab (anti-PD-1) treatment. This clonotype originated in a person aged 35 to 85 with oral cavity squamous cell carcinoma. This chain's CDR3 is CASSVGGRGIGEQYF. CDR3 sequence (DNA): TGTGCCAGCAGCGTAGGAGGAAGGGGAATCGGCGAGCAGTACTTC.